The 26 T cell receptor beta chains reported below all come from one sample, sequenced in a study of identical twins. TCRdb re-analysed the 5' RACE reads in MiXCR, keeping a single row per CDR3 protein. The sample holds hundreds of thousands of distinct CDR3 sequences, 6% to 6.5% seen once. The specimen was naive T cells sorted from blood. These receptors were obtained from a man in his late teens or twenties in good health.

This clonotype was recorded at least ten times. This chain joins TRBV7-2 and TRBJ2-2, with 10 bases matching TRBD2. Germline CDR1 is SGHTA and CDR2 is FQGNSA. V dropped 3 bases and J dropped 6; count of bases not matched to a gene: 7. The CDR3 sequence is 16 residues long. In DNA, the CDR3 is TGTGCCAGCAGCTTCCTAGCGGGAGCGGTAGCCGGGGAGCTGTTTTTT. Translated: CASSFLAGAVAGELFF.

In this sample, this clonotype turned up many times. This chain connects TRBV4-2 to TRBJ2-1; the match to TRBD2 covers 8 bases. This CDR3 comprises 13 residues. V was pared by 5 bases and J by 8 bases, with 5 bases of the junction left unmatched. Germline CDR1 reads LGHNA; CDR2 reads YNFKEQ. In nucleotides, the CDR3 is TGTGCCAGCAGCGGCGGGACTAGTGATGAGCAGTTCTTC. Translating gives CASSGGTSDEQFF.

This clonotype was observed at least ten times. V usage is TRBV6-2 or TRBV6-3 and J usage is TRBJ2-1, with D uncertain. Trimming removed 7 bases at V and 2 bases at J, with 15 bases between. This CDR3 spans 15 amino acids. In germline, CDR1 is MNHEY, CDR2 SVGEGT. The CDR3 nucleotides read TGTGCCAGCACACCTGCCCCGAAAACCTACAATGAGCAGTTCTTC. This translates into CASTPAPKTYNEQFF.

This clonotype was found many times. The rearrangement uses TRBV20-1 and TRBJ2-3, with 12 bases aligning to TRBD1. Per germline, CDR1 DFQATT and CDR2 SNEGSKA (reference sequence). This CDR3 has 14 residues. The CDR3 sequence is CRGTGGLPTDTQYF. CDR3 bases: TGCAGGGGGACAGGGGGCCTTCCCACAGATACGCAGTATTTT.

Ten or more counts support this clonotype. This rearrangement joins TRBV5-1 to TRBJ2-3; no reliable D call. The V end was cut by 4 bases, the J end by 0 bases, with 12 bases between. Germline V gene sequence: CDR1 SGHRS, CDR2 YFSETQ. The CDR3 length is 15 residues. CDR3 in amino acids: CASSLMTPSTDTQYF. The CDR3 DNA is TGCGCCAGCAGCCTCATGACACCTAGCACAGATACGCAGTATTTT.

V gene TRBV28 combines with J gene TRBJ2-7, with TRBD1 matching over 8 bases. CDR1 MDHEN and CDR2 SYDVKM come from the germline V gene. J gave up 2 bases and V 6 bases, and 9 bases lay outside the gene matches. The CDR3 totals 15 residues. The CDR3 DNA is TGTGCCAGCAGACGAGGCGGGACAGGCCCCTACGAGCAGTACTTC. It specifies CASRRGGTGPYEQYF.

The chain joins TRBV29-1 to TRBJ1-1; maybe TRBD1 (6 bases). Germline CDR1 reads SQVTM; CDR2 reads ANQGSEA. V lost 6 bases and J 4 bases, leaving 15 bases between the germline ends. The CDR3 spans 13 residues. CDR3 in DNA: TGCAGCGTAAGGACAGCATGGATCACTGAAGCTTTCTTT. Its protein product is CSVRTAWITEAFF.

This chain joins TRBV5-1 and TRBJ2-4; 7 bases fit TRBD2. This CDR3 spans 17 amino acids. V shed 3 bases, J shed 0 bases, and the junction held 9 bases outside the gene matches. CDR1 SGHRS and CDR2 YFSETQ come from the germline V gene. The CDR3 DNA sequence: TGCGCCAGCAGCTGGGGGGGATCCTTACTAGCCAAAAACATTCAGTACTTC. It yields the protein CASSWGGSLLAKNIQYF.

The V and J genes are TRBV5-5 and TRBJ2-7; D remains ambiguous. Trimming shortened V by 6 bases and J by 5 bases, and 12 bases separated the two germline ends. Germline V gene lookup returns CDR1 SGHKS and CDR2 YYEKEE (reference sequence). The CDR3 consists of 12 residues. The CDR3 protein is CASTQLADEQYF. The CDR3 DNA reads as TGTGCCAGCACCCAGCTTGCCGACGAGCAGTACTTC.

Comments on this clonotype: A much larger clone lies one base from this, so it may be a read error. The V call is TRBV9, the J call TRBJ2-1; tentative D call: TRBD2 (6 bases). Trimming removed 8 bases at V and 5 bases at J, with 11 bases between. CDR3 size: 12 residues. In germline, CDR1 is SGDLS, CDR2 YYNGEE. The CDR3 DNA follows: TGTGCCAGGGCTAGCGCGGACAATGAGCAGTTCTTC. This codes for CARASADNEQFF.

Worth noting for this clonotype: This may be a read error, as it is one base from a much larger clone. This chain joins TRBV11-2 and TRBJ2-1, with no clear D. This CDR3 has 14 amino acids. Germline CDR1 SGHAT, CDR2 FQNNGV. CDR3 residues: CASSLDLAGNKQFF. CDR3 in DNA: TGTGCCAGCAGCTTAGATCTGGCAGGCAATAAGCAGTTCTTC.

In its sample, this clonotype was seen many times. V is TRBV27 and J is TRBJ2-7; 13 nucleotides match TRBD2. Per germline, CDR1 MNHEY and CDR2 SMNVEV (reference sequence). The CDR3 consists of 20 residues. After removal of 6 bases from V and 2 bases from J, the junction contained 19 bases not matched to a gene. CDR3 sequence reads: CASSPTAGQRLAGGPYEQYV. For the CDR3, the DNA is TGTGCCAGCAGCCCAACAGCCGGACAGAGACTAGCGGGAGGTCCCTACGAGCAGTACGTC.

The V and J genes are TRBV3-1 and TRBJ2-5, with 7 bases identical to TRBD1. The CDR3 runs 14 residues. CDR1 is LGHDT and CDR2 is YNNKEL in the germline V gene (reference sequence). The V and J ends lost 0 bases and 2 bases, in that order; junction bases with no gene match: 0. The CDR3 bases are TGTGCCAGCAGCCAAGAGGGACAGCAAGAGACCCAGTACTTC. Amino acids: CASSQEGQQETQYF.

J is TRBJ2-1 and V is TRBV20-1; 11 nucleotides line up with TRBD2. The V gene end was trimmed by 6 bases and the J gene end by 6 bases; junction bases not matched to a gene: 7. Germline loops: CDR1 DFQATT, CDR2 SNEGSKA (reference sequence). The CDR3 is made up of 14 amino acids. CDR3 region: CSADSGRAVNEQFF. CDR3 in DNA: TGCAGTGCCGATAGCGGGAGGGCCGTCAATGAGCAGTTCTTC.

This clonotype occurred many times. This chain joins TRBV4-2 and TRBJ2-5; unclear D gene. Germline CDR1 reads LGHNA; CDR2 reads YNFKEQ. The V gene lost 1 base and the J gene lost 1 base, with 7 bases spanning the gap. This CDR3 comprises 14 residues. The CDR3 protein is CASSQGTLQETQYF. The CDR3 DNA follows: TGTGCCAGCAGCCAAGGCACTCTCCAAGAGACCCAGTACTTC.

This clonotype was detected a few times. At one of its ends the junction is not consistent with the germline gene, which may arise from a read error. V usage is TRBV4-1 and J usage is TRBJ1-2, with 10 bases matching TRBD1. Germline loops: CDR1 MGHRA, CDR2 YSYEKL. This CDR3 region has 13 residues. CDR3 amino acids: CASSQEDGQGVRF. As DNA, the CDR3 is TGCGCCAGCAGCCAAGAGGACGGACAGGGGGTTCGCTTC.

The sample holds many counts of this clonotype. The chain couples TRBV6-2 or TRBV6-3 to TRBJ2-1; D is possibly TRBD2 (5 bases). V was clipped by 4 bases and J by 1 base, with 23 bases between them. CDR1 is MNHEY, CDR2 SVGEGT, per germline. The CDR3 has 19 amino acids. The CDR3 DNA reads as TGTGCCAGCAGTTTTCCTACGAAGCGAGGGTTTCAATCCTACAATGAGCAGTTCTTC. Amino acid sequence: CASSFPTKRGFQSYNEQFF.

This clonotype was recorded once. This clone may be a read error of a much larger clone one base away. The conserved phenylalanine or tryptophan normally closing the CDR3 is absent here, so this likely arose from a read error. The V and J genes are TRBV12-3 or TRBV12-4 and TRBJ1-2; 7 nucleotides align to TRBD1. V lost 4 bases to trimming and J lost 5 bases; unmatched junction nucleotides: 10. The CDR3 covers 15 residues. The CDR3 DNA reads TGTGCCAGCAGTTCCGGACAGGCGAGGGGTTATGGCTACACCCTC. This gives the protein CASSSGQARGYGYTL.

Many counts were recorded for this clonotype. CDR3 DNA sequence: TGCAGCGTTGAACCGAGCGGGAGAGATACGCAGTATTTT. As protein: CSVEPSGRDTQYF. The rearrangement joins TRBV29-1 to TRBJ2-3, with TRBD2 matching 8 bases. After removal of 2 bases from V and 5 bases from J, the junction contained 3 bases not matched to a gene. The CDR3 length is 13 residues. Per germline, CDR1 SQVTM and CDR2 ANQGSEA.

This clonotype was detected many times. The chain recombines TRBV24-1 with TRBJ2-3, with D possibly matching TRBD2 (6 bases). CDR1 and CDR2 from the germline V gene are KGHDR and SFDVKD. Trimming took off 7 bases at V and 6 bases at J, with 22 bases between the two ends. This CDR3 is built from 16 residues. The CDR3 spells CATRPGGAARGDTQYF. The CDR3 nucleotides read TGTGCCACCAGGCCCGGAGGGGCCGCGCGAGGCGATACGCAGTATTTT.

This clonotype was seen ten or more times. The V gene is TRBV6-1, the J gene TRBJ2-3; D is ambiguous. Germline values: CDR1 MNHNS, CDR2 SASEGT. V lost 7 bases and J 6 bases, leaving 17 bases between the germline ends. The CDR3 runs to 14 residues. Here the CDR3 DNA reads TGTGCCAGCACCTTCGGTCAAGGGCTGGATACGCAGTATTTT. This translates into CASTFGQGLDTQYF.

This clonotype was seen many times. CDR3 in amino acids: CASSVTTGDDQPQHF. In DNA form, the CDR3 reads TGTGCCAGCAGTGTGACGACAGGGGATGATCAGCCCCAGCATTTT. The gene calls are TRBV28 and TRBJ1-5, with 8 bases identical to TRBD1. V was pared by 5 bases and J by 5 bases, with 8 bases of the junction left unmatched. The CDR3 consists of 15 residues. Germline V CDR1 and CDR2: MDHEN, SYDVKM.

The chain recombines TRBV18 with TRBJ2-5, with 7 nucleotides matching TRBD1. The V and J ends lost 3 bases and 0 bases, in that order; junction bases with no gene match: 4. The CDR3 is made up of 15 amino acids. CDR1 is KGHSH and CDR2 is LQKENI in the germline V gene. CDR3 region: CASSPGQRYQETQYF. The CDR3 nucleotides are TGTGCCAGCTCACCGGGACAGCGGTACCAAGAGACCCAGTACTTC.

This clonotype was observed at least ten times. Here the CDR3 reads CATSPRTATNEKLFF. The CDR3 DNA reads as TGTGCCACCAGCCCTCGGACAGCAACTAATGAAAAACTGTTTTTT. The rearrangement joins TRBV15 to TRBJ1-4, with a weak D call TRBD1 (6 bases). V was trimmed by 5 bases and J by 0 bases, leaving 10 bases between them. The CDR3 extends over 15 amino acids. The V gene's germline CDR1 is LNHNV and CDR2 YYDKDF (reference sequence).

This clonotype appeared many times. The genes are TRBV6-5 and TRBJ2-7, with D tentatively TRBD1 or TRBD2 (5 bases each). Germline lookup yields CDR1 MNHEY and CDR2 SVGAGI. The CDR3 has 15 residues. The V and J ends lost 0 bases and 3 bases respectively, with 12 bases between them. The CDR3 protein is CASSYSRGEGYEQYF. CDR3 coding DNA: TGTGCCAGCAGTTACTCGAGGGGCGAGGGCTACGAGCAGTACTTC.

In this sample, this clonotype turned up a few times. V gene TRBV5-5 combines with J gene TRBJ2-7, with 10 bases aligning to TRBD1. Germline-derived CDR1 and CDR2 are SGHKS and YYEKEE (reference sequence). The CDR3 contains 16 residues. Trimming cost V 4 bases and J 7 bases; bases outside gene matches: 14. As DNA, the CDR3 is TGTGCCAGCAGCCCGGGACAGGGGAAGGGACTTGGAGAGCAGTACGTC. The encoded protein is CASSPGQGKGLGEQYV.